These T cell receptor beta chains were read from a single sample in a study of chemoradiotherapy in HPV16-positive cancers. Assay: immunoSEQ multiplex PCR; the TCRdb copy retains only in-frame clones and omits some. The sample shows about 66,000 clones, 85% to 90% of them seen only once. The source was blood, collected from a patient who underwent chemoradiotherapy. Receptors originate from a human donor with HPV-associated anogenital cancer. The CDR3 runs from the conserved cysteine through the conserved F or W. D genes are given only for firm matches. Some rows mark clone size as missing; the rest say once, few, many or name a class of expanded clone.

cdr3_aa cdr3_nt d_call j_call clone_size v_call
CASSEWGELFF TGTGCCAGCAGTGAATGGGGGGAGCTGTTTTTT . TRBJ2-2 . TRBV2
CASTPGQGNFYEQYF TGTGCCAGCACCCCGGGACAGGGAAATTTCTACGAGCAGTACTTC TRBD1 TRBJ2-7 . TRBV6-5
CASSLDSGTGTDTQYF TGTGCCAGCAGCTTGGATTCCGGGACAGGGACCGATACGCAGTATTTT TRBD1 TRBJ2-3 . TRBV5-6
CASSIRGGRLFF TGTGCCAGTAGTATTCGCGGGGGGCGCCTATTCTTC TRBD2 TRBJ2-1 . TRBV19
CSVLTGGYDGYTF TGCAGCGTTCTGACAGGGGGATATGATGGCTACACCTTC TRBD1 TRBJ1-2 . TRBV29-1
CASSAGLGNTEAFF TGTGCCAGTAGCGCCGGCCTTGGGAACACTGAAGCTTTCTTT . TRBJ1-1 . TRBV19
CASSRNGQNAYEQYF TGCGCCAGCAGCCGCAACGGCCAAAACGCCTACGAGCAGTACTTC . TRBJ2-7 . TRBV4-1
CASSSRQGSSYNEQFF TGTGCCAGCTCATCTCGACAGGGGAGCTCCTACAATGAGCAGTTCTTC TRBD1 TRBJ2-1 . TRBV18
CASSLYPGNTGELFF TGTGCCAGCAGTTTATACCCAGGGAACACCGGGGAGCTGTTTTTT . TRBJ2-2 . TRBV28
CASSGGQAGNTIYF TGCGCCAGCAGCGGAGGACAGGCTGGAAACACCATATATTTT TRBD1 TRBJ1-3 . TRBV5-1
CATSRSGQTYEQYF TGTGCCACCAGCAGGTCGGGACAGACCTACGAGCAGTACTTC TRBD1 TRBJ2-7 . TRBV15
CAWGFNRGNEQFF TGTGCCTGGGGATTTAATAGGGGCAATGAGCAGTTCTTC . TRBJ2-1 . TRBV30
CASSIRGYNEQFF TGTGCCAGTAGTATCAGAGGGTACAATGAGCAGTTCTTC . TRBJ2-1 once TRBV19
CASSSAWGATGELFF TGTGCCAGCAGCTCCGCGTGGGGGGCGACCGGGGAGCTGTTTTTT . TRBJ2-2 . TRBV5-5
CASSLDGNTIYF TGCGCCAGCAGCTTGGACGGAAACACCATATATTTT . TRBJ1-3 . TRBV5-1
CASSFRQAAIQYF TGTGCCAGCAGCTTCAGACAGGCGGCCATTCAGTACTTC . TRBJ2-4 . TRBV5-8
CASTKTSGRYDTQYF TGTGCCAGCACCAAGACTAGCGGGAGGTACGATACGCAGTATTTT TRBD2 TRBJ2-3 . TRBV28
CASSLVQIHTEAFF TGTGCCAGCAGCTTAGTACAGATTCACACTGAAGCTTTCTTT . TRBJ1-1 . TRBV11-1
CASSMRWTAPPKDTEAFF TGTGCCAGTAGTATGCGTTGGACAGCACCGCCAAAGGACACTGAAGCTTTCTTT . TRBJ1-1 once TRBV19
CAWSVPRRGPYEQYF TGTGCCTGGAGTGTACCGAGGAGGGGGCCCTACGAGCAGTACTTC . TRBJ2-7 . TRBV30
CASSYRDRVFYGYTF TGTGCCAGCAGTTACAGGGACAGGGTATTCTATGGCTACACCTTC TRBD1 TRBJ1-2 . TRBV6-5
CATSRDQGRAFGYTF TGTGCCACCAGCAGAGATCAAGGCAGGGCTTTCGGCTACACCTTC . TRBJ1-2 . TRBV15
CASSQDLSGVRNTEAFF TGCGCCAGCAGCCAAGATTTGTCCGGGGTGAGGAACACTGAAGCTTTCTTT . TRBJ1-1 . TRBV4-1
CASSSSGRLYNEQFF TGTGCCAGCAGCTCCAGCGGGAGATTATACAATGAGCAGTTCTTC TRBD2 TRBJ2-1 . TRBV28
CASSHTGQGEETQYF TGTGCCAGCAGTCACACGGGACAGGGGGAAGAGACCCAGTACTTC TRBD1 TRBJ2-5 . TRBV5-4
CSVAPGDTRQPQHF TGCAGCGTTGCCCCAGGGGATACCAGACAGCCCCAGCATTTT . TRBJ1-5 . TRBV29-1
CASKSGLLAKNIQYF TGTGCCAGTAAAAGTGGACTGCTAGCCAAAAACATTCAGTACTTC . TRBJ2-4 . TRBV19
CASSHGLTAGEQFF TGTGCCAGCAGCCACGGACTAACCGCGGGTGAGCAGTTCTTC . TRBJ2-1 . TRBV7-2
CASSIDLFGGGTTMNTEAFF TGTGCCAGTAGTATAGATCTATTTGGGGGTGGAACAACAATGAACACTGAAGCTTTCTTT . TRBJ1-1 . TRBV19
CAWSVNNEKLFF TGTGCCTGGAGTGTAAATAATGAAAAACTGTTTTTT . TRBJ1-4 . TRBV30
CASSLQGLAGVSDTQYF TGCGCCAGCAGCTTACAGGGACTAGCGGGGGTGTCAGATACGCAGTATTTT TRBD2 TRBJ2-3 . TRBV5-1
CAFQGALNTGELFF TGTGCCTTCCAGGGGGCCCTGAACACCGGGGAGCTGTTTTTT TRBD1 TRBJ2-2 . TRBV30
CASSAGGLSNQPQHF TGTGCCAGCAGTGCAGGGGGCCTTAGCAATCAGCCCCAGCATTTT TRBD1 TRBJ1-5 . TRBV2
CASTQDGTPYNEQFF TGTGCCAGCACCCAAGATGGGACACCCTACAATGAGCAGTTCTTC . TRBJ2-1 . TRBV7-2
CASSIPLRVDQPQHF TGTGCCAGTAGTATCCCCCTCAGGGTAGATCAGCCCCAGCATTTT . TRBJ1-5 . TRBV19
CASSTRGRGRFYNEQFF TGTGCCAGCAGCACGCGGGGCAGGGGCAGATTTTACAATGAGCAGTTCTTC . TRBJ2-1 . TRBV7-9
CASSKGPATNEKLFF TGTGCCAGTAGTAAGGGTCCCGCAACTAATGAAAAACTGTTTTTT . TRBJ1-4 . TRBV19
CASGQVGYNSPLHF TGTGCCAGCGGACAGGTCGGCTATAATTCACCCCTCCACTTT TRBD1 TRBJ1-6 . TRBV19
CSDRDRDENIQYF TGCAGCGACCGGGACAGGGACGAAAACATTCAGTACTTC TRBD1 TRBJ2-4 few TRBV29-1
CASSEFGRTEQFF TGTGCCAGCAGTGAATTCGGCCGAACGGAGCAGTTCTTC . TRBJ2-1 . TRBV25-1
CASSFSGGKSPLHF TGTGCCAGCAGCTTTTCAGGGGGCAAGTCACCCCTCCACTTT TRBD1 TRBJ1-6 . TRBV7-9
CASRGTGVGEKLFF TGTGCCAGCAGGGGGACTGGGGTCGGGGAAAAACTGTTTTTT . TRBJ1-4 . TRBV25-1
CASSLGSAGELFF TGTGCCAGCAGCTTAGGCAGCGCCGGGGAGCTGTTTTTT . TRBJ2-2 few TRBV11-2
CASSGTGVMNTEAFF TGTGCCAGCAGTGGCACAGGGGTGATGAACACTGAAGCTTTCTTT TRBD1 TRBJ1-1 . TRBV6-1
CASSPYGGEKLFF TGTGCCAGCAGCCCGTACGGAGGTGAAAAACTGTTTTTT . TRBJ1-4 . TRBV7-9
CASRRGQVPNYGYTF TGCGCCAGCAGACGGGGACAGGTACCTAACTATGGCTACACCTTC TRBD1 TRBJ1-2 . TRBV4-1
CSVAPLDRGRNQPQHF TGCAGCGTTGCCCCTTTAGACAGGGGCAGAAATCAGCCCCAGCATTTT TRBD1 TRBJ1-5 . TRBV29-1
CASSVELGGRNEAFF TGTGCCAGCAGCGTCGAACTCGGGGGCCGGAATGAAGCTTTCTTT . TRBJ1-1 . TRBV11-2